This TCR beta chain was profiled in a study of CD8 T cells in Susac syndrome. The RNA input was about 0.5 to 1 ug, and it was reverse transcribed with random hexamers. TCRdb re-called the immunoSEQ multiplex PCR reads with MiXCR, one entry per CDR3 protein. The sample gives 150,000 to 200,000 distinct CDR3 sequences, just over 90% of which show up once; 0.065% to 0.085% is in the top ten. CDR1 and CDR2 from the germline V gene are LGHDT and YNNKEL (reference sequence). With 4 bases clipped from V and 5 bases from J, the junction kept 5 bases outside the gene matches. The CDR3 length is 14 residues. This sequence was found in a human donor in good health. Sequencing was done on a sample of CD4+ T cells from PBMCs. The chain carries TRBV3-1 and TRBJ2-4; 7 nucleotides line up with TRBD1. CDR3 sequence: CASSPHRGQNIQYF. CDR3 nucleotide sequence: TGTGCCAGCAGCCCTCACAGGGGACAAAACATTCAGTACTTC.